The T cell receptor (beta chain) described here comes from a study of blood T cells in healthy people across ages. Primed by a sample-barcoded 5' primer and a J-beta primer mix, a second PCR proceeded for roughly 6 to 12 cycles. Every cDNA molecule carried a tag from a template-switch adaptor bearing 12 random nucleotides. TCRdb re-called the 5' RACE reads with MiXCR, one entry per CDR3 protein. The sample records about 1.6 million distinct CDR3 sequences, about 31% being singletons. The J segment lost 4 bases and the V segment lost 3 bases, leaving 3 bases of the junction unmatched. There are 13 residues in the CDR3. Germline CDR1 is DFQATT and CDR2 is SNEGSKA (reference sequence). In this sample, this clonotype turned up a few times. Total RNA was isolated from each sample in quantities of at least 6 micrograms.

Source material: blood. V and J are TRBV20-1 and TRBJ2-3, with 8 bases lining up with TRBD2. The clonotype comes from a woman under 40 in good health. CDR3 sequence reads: CSARRGAPDTQYF. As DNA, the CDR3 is TGCAGTGCTAGGCGGGGGGCTCCAGATACGCAGTATTTT.